This entry lists 4 T cell receptor beta chains sequenced from one sample in a study of T cells in Graves' hyperthyroidism and ophthalmopathy. RNA transcripts provided the source from which TCR beta CDR3 regions were amplified. The HTBI primer set drove a first-round RT-PCR of the TCR CDR3. TCRdb used MiXCR to reprocess the multiplex PCR reads, holding one entry per CDR3 protein. The data hold under 300,000 distinct CDR3 sequences, with over 12% observed a single time. Sample: blood. The receptor source for this set is a woman in her forties or fifties with Graves' hyperthyroidism that later progressed to Graves' ophthalmopathy.

This clonotype was detected ten times or more. V gene TRBV3-1 combines with J gene TRBJ1-4, with D unresolved. Trimming removed 3 bases from V and 10 bases from J, with 12 bases in between. The CDR3 runs 13 residues. Per germline, CDR1 LGHDT and CDR2 YNNKEL (reference sequence). DNA for the CDR3: TGTGCCAGCAGCCACAAAGGCGCAGGAAAACTGTTTTTT. As protein: CASSHKGAGKLFF.

This rearrangement joins TRBV3-1 to TRBJ1-2; D perhaps matches TRBD1 (5 bases). Germline CDR1 is LGHDT and CDR2 is YNNKEL (reference sequence). The CDR3 loop spans 14 amino acids. Trimming stripped 3 bases from V and 4 bases from J, with 12 bases between. The chain's CDR3 is CASSHPGISYGYTF. CDR3 sequence (DNA): TGTGCCAGCAGCCACCCAGGGATTTCCTATGGCTACACCTTC.

J is TRBJ2-1 and V is TRBV20-1; D is undetermined. The V gene lost 3 bases and the J gene lost 0 bases, with 9 bases spanning the gap. Germline assignment: CDR1 DFQATT and CDR2 SNEGSKA (reference sequence). The CDR3 consists of 14 residues. The CDR3 coding sequence is TGCAGTGCTAGGGGGAAGGTCTCCTACAATGAGCAGTTCTTC. Translation: CSARGKVSYNEQFF.

This chain links TRBV28 with TRBJ2-7; D gene ambiguous. CDR1 is MDHEN, CDR2 SYDVKM, per germline. The CDR3 consists of 15 residues. V was cut by 4 bases and J by 4 bases, with 17 bases left in between. The CDR3 DNA reads TGTGCCAGCAGTTCCCGTAAGACTTTAGGGTACGAGCAGTACTTC. Encoded protein: CASSSRKTLGYEQYF.